The 25 T cell receptor beta chains listed next were all sequenced from one sample in a study of blood T cells in healthy people across ages. The use of a sample-barcoded 5' primer and a J-beta primer mix characterized a second PCR of roughly 6 to 11 cycles. From the 5' RACE reads, TCRdb called clonotypes with MiXCR, one entry per CDR3 protein. The data hold some 1.4 million distinct CDR3 sequences, with 40% to 50% observed a single time. What was sequenced was blood. The receptors stem from a woman aged 18-29 years in good health.

The chain uses TRBV13 and TRBJ2-7; D is uncertain. There are 14 residues in the CDR3. Germline V gives CDR1 PRHDT, CDR2 FYEKMQ (reference sequence). V was cut by 4 bases and J by 4 bases, with 14 bases left in between. As DNA, the CDR3 is TGTGCCAGCAGCTCCCCCTCCGTAACTTACGAGCAGTACTTC. The encoded protein is CASSSPSVTYEQYF. Based on the CDR3 plus reference TRBV13 and TRBJ2-7, the full variable domain is AAGVIQSPRHLIKEKRETATLKCYPIPRHDTVYWYQQGPGQDPQFLISFYEKMQSDKGSIPDRFSAQQFSDYHSELNMSSLELGDSALYFCASSSPSVTYEQYFGPGTRLTVT.

The gene calls are TRBV7-9 and TRBJ1-1, with D hard to call. The CDR3 is 16 residues long. CDR1 SEHNR and CDR2 FQNEAQ come from the germline V gene (reference sequence). Trimming removed 5 bases at V and 5 bases at J, with 21 bases between. CDR3 loop: CASSLGNQGAKTEAFF. The CDR3 DNA reads TGTGCCAGCAGCCTGGGGAATCAAGGCGCTAAAACTGAAGCTTTCTTT.

This clonotype showed up just a few times. The chain carries TRBV20-1 and TRBJ2-7; 9 bases are a match to TRBD1. Germline-derived CDR1 and CDR2 are DFQATT and SNEGSKA (reference sequence). The length of the CDR3 is 15 residues. The V gene end was trimmed by 0 bases and the J gene end by 0 bases; junction bases not matched to a gene: 3. In DNA, the CDR3 is TGCAGTGCTAGAGAGAAGGACAGGGGCTCCTACGAGCAGTACTTC. Its protein product is CSAREKDRGSYEQYF.

Only a few counts were recorded for this clonotype. V and J are TRBV10-1 and TRBJ2-3, with D possibly being TRBD2 (6 bases). V was pared by 2 bases and J by 13 bases, with 16 bases between. This CDR3 spans 13 amino acids. The germline V gene encodes CDR1 WNHNN and CDR2 SYGVQD (reference sequence). CDR3 residues: CASSEGTHPPKYF. In nucleotides, the CDR3 is TGCGCCAGCAGTGAGGGGACTCACCCCCCAAAGTATTTT.

In this sample, this clonotype turned up a few times. The chain is built from TRBV2 and TRBJ1-5; D not certain. V lost 4 bases and J 2 bases, leaving 9 bases between the germline ends. The CDR3 loop spans 14 amino acids. Germline CDR1 is SNHLY and CDR2 is FYNNEI. CDR3 in DNA: TGTGCCAGCAGTGCGCCGGCCCGCAATCAGCCCCAGCATTTT. It encodes CASSAPARNQPQHF.

CDR3 DNA: TGTGCCACCAGTGATGACAGCGGGGGGGCTAATGAGCAGTACTTC. Encoded protein: CATSDDSGGANEQYF. This chain connects TRBV24-1 to TRBJ2-7, with TRBD2 identical over 10 bases. Germline-derived CDR1 and CDR2 are KGHDR and SFDVKD. Germline trimming cut 3 bases from V and 7 bases from J; bases unmatched to any gene: 8. The CDR3 runs to 15 residues.

The V and J genes are TRBV2 and TRBJ2-7; no definite D call. Trimming removed 4 bases at V and 3 bases at J, with 7 bases between. Germline V lookup: CDR1 SNHLY, CDR2 FYNNEI. There are 12 residues in the CDR3. The CDR3 DNA sequence: TGTGCCAGCAGTGTACTGGACTACGAGCAGTACTTC. Protein product: CASSVLDYEQYF. Using reference TRBV2 and TRBJ2-7 for the parts outside the CDR3, the full variable domain is EPEVTQTPSHQVTQMGQEVILRCVPISNHLYFYWYRQILGQKVEFLVSFYNNEISEKSEIFDDQFSVERPDGSNFTLKIRSTKLEDSAMYFCASSVLDYEQYFGPGTRLTVT.

V gene TRBV24-1 combines with J gene TRBJ2-7; 11 bases line up with TRBD2. The germline V gene encodes CDR1 KGHDR and CDR2 SFDVKD. J was trimmed by 7 bases and V by 2 bases; bases with no gene match: 9. This CDR3 has 16 amino acids. The CDR3 reads CATSDSALAGVNEQYF. CDR3 in DNA: TGTGCCACCAGTGATTCCGCACTAGCGGGGGTCAATGAGCAGTACTTC.

The chain joins TRBV6-5 to TRBJ1-2, with 8 bases matching TRBD1. V was clipped by 6 bases and J by 5 bases; unmatched bases: 11. This CDR3 region has 15 residues. Looked up from germline, CDR1 is MNHEY and CDR2 is SVGAGI. The CDR3 nucleotides are TGTGCCAGCAGGCCGACAGGGGCCCTAATTTATGGCTACACCTTC. It encodes CASRPTGALIYGYTF.

The gene calls are TRBV3-1 and TRBJ1-2; D may be TRBD1 (5 bases). Looked up from germline, CDR1 is LGHDT and CDR2 is YNNKEL (reference sequence). Trimming stripped 5 bases from V and 2 bases from J, with 12 bases between. This CDR3 is 14 amino acids long. This chain's CDR3 is CASSWWGKNYGYTF. The CDR3 region has the DNA TGTGCCAGCAGCTGGTGGGGCAAAAACTATGGCTACACCTTC.

V usage is TRBV6-5 and J usage is TRBJ1-1, with D uncertain. Germline V gene lookup returns CDR1 MNHEY and CDR2 SVGAGI. V was clipped by 6 bases and J by 2 bases, with 10 bases between them. This CDR3 comprises 13 residues. The CDR3 is CASRGPKNTEAFF. The CDR3 nucleotides are TGTGCCAGCAGAGGCCCCAAAAACACTGAAGCTTTCTTT.

Ten or more counts support this clonotype. The chain employs TRBV20-1 and TRBJ2-7, with D possibly matching TRBD1 (5 bases). V was trimmed by 5 bases and J by 0 bases, leaving 14 bases between them. This CDR3 is 14 amino acids long. Germline V gene sequence: CDR1 DFQATT, CDR2 SNEGSKA (reference sequence). This CDR3 reads CSALDSKSSYEQYF. The CDR3 nucleotides read TGCAGTGCTCTAGACAGCAAAAGCTCCTACGAGCAGTACTTC.

The chain has TRBV20-1 and TRBJ1-5, with D unresolved. The germline V and J ends were trimmed by 2 bases and 6 bases, with 11 bases remaining between them. The CDR3 sequence is 13 residues long. Germline CDR1 and CDR2: DFQATT and SNEGSKA (reference sequence). CDR3 in amino acids: CSARIRVGQPQHF. The DNA for the CDR3 is TGCAGTGCTAGAATTCGAGTGGGTCAGCCCCAGCATTTT.

This clonotype showed up just a few times. The chain carries TRBV7-9 and TRBJ2-3; 7 nucleotides line up with TRBD2. The CDR3 loop spans 16 amino acids. Germline values: CDR1 SEHNR, CDR2 FQNEAQ (reference sequence). With V trimmed by 3 bases and J by 4 bases, 10 bases remained unmatched. The CDR3 protein is CASSFLAEQWADTQYF. CDR3 sequence (DNA): TGTGCCAGCAGCTTCCTAGCGGAGCAGTGGGCAGATACGCAGTATTTT.

This clonotype turned up a few times. The chain employs TRBV27 and TRBJ1-1; D is unresolved. Trimming shortened V by 5 bases and J by 1 base, and 17 bases separated the two germline ends. This CDR3 has 16 residues. Germline CDR1 reads MNHEY; CDR2 reads SMNVEV (reference sequence). CDR3 amino acids: CASSQRNDKPNTEAFF. The DNA of the CDR3 is TGTGCCAGCAGTCAGAGGAATGACAAACCGAACACTGAAGCTTTCTTT.

V is TRBV6-5 and J is TRBJ1-2; maybe TRBD1 (6 bases). CDR1 and CDR2 (germline): MNHEY, SVGAGI. CDR3 size: 15 residues. With 4 bases removed from V and 4 bases from J, the gap between germline ends came to 16 bases. The CDR3, as DNA: TGTGCCAGCAGTTTCGAGTACAGGGATCCCTATGGCTACACCTTC. It codes for CASSFEYRDPYGYTF.

This chain connects TRBV6-5 to TRBJ2-5, with 11 bases fitting TRBD2. V was pared by 0 bases and J by 11 bases, with 14 bases of the junction left unmatched. The CDR3 is made up of 17 amino acids. Germline assignment: CDR1 MNHEY and CDR2 SVGAGI. The CDR3 DNA reads TGTGCCAGCAGTTACTCGGGACTAGCGGAACCTCACAATGAGCAGTACTTC. Its protein is CASSYSGLAEPHNEQYF.

As to this clonotype: Possible read error: a much larger clone is one base away. The V call is TRBV20-1, the J call TRBJ2-5; D gene uncertain. The CDR3 sequence is 13 residues long. CDR1 is DFQATT, CDR2 SNEGSKA, per germline (reference sequence). The CDR3 spells CSARPAGEETRYF. CDR3 nucleotides: TGCAGTGCTCGCCCCGCTGGAGAAGAGACCCGGTACTTC.

This chain uses TRBV7-6 with TRBJ2-1; D is uncertain. Trimming stripped 1 base from V and 2 bases from J, with 9 bases between. Germline CDR1 and CDR2: SGHVS and FNYEAQ. The CDR3 contains 15 residues. For the CDR3, the DNA is TGTGCCAGCAGCTTAGAACAGTTGACCTACAATGAGCAGTTCTTC. It encodes CASSLEQLTYNEQFF.

V and J are TRBV30 and TRBJ2-1; TRBD2 matches 10 bases. Germline V lookup: CDR1 GTSNPN, CDR2 SVGIG (reference sequence). Unmatched junction bases numbered 4, after V lost 7 bases and J lost 4 bases. The CDR3 loop spans 13 amino acids. The CDR3 DNA reads as TGTGCCTTAAGGACTAGCGGTTACAATGAGCAGTTCTTC. Translating it yields CALRTSGYNEQFF.

The chain has TRBV6-5 and TRBJ2-1, with 10 bases that match TRBD2. This CDR3 spans 17 amino acids. The germline V gene has CDR1 MNHEY and CDR2 SVGAGI. The junction had 8 bases not matched to a gene; V was cut back by 0 bases and J by 6 bases. The CDR3 nucleotides read TGTGCCAGCAGTTACTCCACTAGCGGGATCTCCCCCAATGAGCAGTTCTTC. Protein: CASSYSTSGISPNEQFF.

The sample holds a few counts of this clonotype. The CDR3, as DNA: TGTGCCAGCAGCCAATACCACCGGGACACCTACGAGCAGTACTTC. It is translated as CASSQYHRDTYEQYF. The V and J genes are TRBV4-2 and TRBJ2-7, with D tentatively TRBD1 (6 bases). There are 15 residues in the CDR3. Germline V lookup: CDR1 LGHNA, CDR2 YNFKEQ. Trimming took 2 bases from V and 2 from J, leaving 13 bases between them.

This clonotype came up a few times. J is TRBJ1-1 and V is TRBV20-1, with D possibly matching TRBD1 (6 bases). The CDR3 length is 16 residues. The V end lost 3 bases, the J end lost 0 bases, and 17 bases lay between the germline ends. Looked up from germline, CDR1 is DFQATT and CDR2 is SNEGSKA (reference sequence). CDR3 region: CSARRGGLAMNTEAFF. DNA for the CDR3: TGCAGTGCTAGGAGGGGGGGCCTAGCCATGAACACTGAAGCTTTCTTT.

CDR3 sequence: CASSDTAYQPQHF. The CDR3 DNA is TGTGCCAGCAGTGACACGGCCTATCAGCCCCAGCATTTT. The rearrangement links TRBV28 to TRBJ1-5, with D hard to call. Germline V lookup: CDR1 MDHEN, CDR2 SYDVKM. The CDR3 spans 13 residues. The V end lost 5 bases, the J end lost 5 bases, and 10 bases lay between the germline ends. Full variable domain (outside the CDR3, taken from reference TRBV28 and TRBJ1-5): DVKVTQSSRYLVKRTGEKVFLECVQDMDHENMFWYRQDPGLGLRLIYFSYDVKMKEKGDIPEGYSVSREKKERFSLILESASTNQTSMYLCASSDTAYQPQHFGDGTRLSIL.

This clonotype was seen more than once but under ten times. V is TRBV2 and J is TRBJ2-1, with 8 bases identical to TRBD1. From germline, CDR1 is SNHLY and CDR2 FYNNEI. This CDR3 contains 15 residues. V lost 5 bases, J lost 2 bases, and 5 bases stayed unmatched. CDR3 in amino acids: CASSRQGTTYNEQFF. The CDR3, as DNA: TGTGCCAGCAGTAGACAGGGGACCACCTACAATGAGCAGTTCTTC.